Listed here is a single TCR beta chain. Germline values: CDR1 LNHDA, CDR2 SQIVND (reference sequence). V shed 8 bases and J 1 base; nucleotides not matched to a gene: 8. The CDR3 totals 15 residues. The data originate from a study of blood T cell repertoires in COVID-19. As for the study in general: PBMCs, B-cell-depleted T cells, or T cells provided the cDNA or gDNA that made up the material.

Under the authors' procedure: The authors estimated nucleated cell counts from reference gene primer amplification. Method: immunoSEQ multiplex PCR; TCRdb's copy keeps in-frame clones and lacks some. For V, J and clone size, that table is used; D and trimming come from the DNA. The sample yields 250,000 to 300,000 clones, around 88% seen once. The chain links TRBV19 to TRBJ2-4, with 7 bases lining up with TRBD1. The receptor's source is an older woman with COVID-19, enrolled during active disease. The sequenced sample consisted of peripheral blood. The CDR3 sequence is CASSKGAEAKNIQYF. CDR3 bases: TGTGCCAGTTCGAAGGGGGCTGAGGCCAAAAACATTCAGTACTTC.